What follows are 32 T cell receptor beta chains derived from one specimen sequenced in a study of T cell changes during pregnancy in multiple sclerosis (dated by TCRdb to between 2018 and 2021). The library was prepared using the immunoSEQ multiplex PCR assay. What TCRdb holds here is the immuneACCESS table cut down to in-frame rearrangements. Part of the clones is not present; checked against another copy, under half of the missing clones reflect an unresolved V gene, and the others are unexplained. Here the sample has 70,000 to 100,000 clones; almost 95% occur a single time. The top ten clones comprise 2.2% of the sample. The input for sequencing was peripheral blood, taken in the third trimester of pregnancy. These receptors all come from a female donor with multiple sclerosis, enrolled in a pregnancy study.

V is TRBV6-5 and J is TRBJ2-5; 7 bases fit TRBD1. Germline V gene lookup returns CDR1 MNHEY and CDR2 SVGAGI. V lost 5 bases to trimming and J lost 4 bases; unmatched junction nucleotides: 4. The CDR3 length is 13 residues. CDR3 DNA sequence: TGTGCCAGCAGTCCGCGGACAGGAGAGACCCAGTACTTC. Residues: CASSPRTGETQYF.

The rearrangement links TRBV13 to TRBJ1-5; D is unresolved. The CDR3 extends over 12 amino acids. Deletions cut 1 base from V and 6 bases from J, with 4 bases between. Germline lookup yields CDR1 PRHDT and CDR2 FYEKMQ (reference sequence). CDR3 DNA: TGTGCCAGCAGCTTAGCTCGTCAGCCCCAGCATTTT. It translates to CASSLARQPQHF.

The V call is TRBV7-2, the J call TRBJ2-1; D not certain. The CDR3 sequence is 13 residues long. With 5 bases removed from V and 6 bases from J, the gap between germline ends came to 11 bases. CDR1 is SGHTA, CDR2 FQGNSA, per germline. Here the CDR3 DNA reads TGTGCCAGCAGCCAAGACATGACCAATGAGCAGTTCTTC. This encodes CASSQDMTNEQFF.

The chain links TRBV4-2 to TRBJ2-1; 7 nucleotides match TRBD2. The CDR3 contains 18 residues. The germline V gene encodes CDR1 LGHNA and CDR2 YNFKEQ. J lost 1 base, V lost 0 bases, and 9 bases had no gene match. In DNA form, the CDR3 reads TGTGCCAGCAGCCAAGAAGTGGCGGGAGTTAGTTCCTACAATGAGCAGTTCTTC. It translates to CASSQEVAGVSSYNEQFF.

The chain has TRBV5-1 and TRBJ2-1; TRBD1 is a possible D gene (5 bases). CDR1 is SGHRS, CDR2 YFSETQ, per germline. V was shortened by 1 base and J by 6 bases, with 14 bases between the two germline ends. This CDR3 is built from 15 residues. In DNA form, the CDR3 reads TGCGCCAGCAGCTTGAGCTTCCTAGGGGCCAATGAGCAGTTCTTC. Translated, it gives CASSLSFLGANEQFF.

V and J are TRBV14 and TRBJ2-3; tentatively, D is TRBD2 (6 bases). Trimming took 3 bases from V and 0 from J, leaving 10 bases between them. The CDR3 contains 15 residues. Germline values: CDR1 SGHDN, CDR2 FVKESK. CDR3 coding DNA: TGTGCCAGCAGCCAGATCGGGGGTAGCACAGATACGCAGTATTTT. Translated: CASSQIGGSTDTQYF. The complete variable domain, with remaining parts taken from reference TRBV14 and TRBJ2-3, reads EAGVTQFPSHSVIEKGQTVTLRCDPISGHDNLYWYRRVMGKEIKFLLHFVKESKQDESGMPNNRFLAERTGGTYSTLKVQPAELEDSGVYFCASSQIGGSTDTQYFGPGTRLTVL.

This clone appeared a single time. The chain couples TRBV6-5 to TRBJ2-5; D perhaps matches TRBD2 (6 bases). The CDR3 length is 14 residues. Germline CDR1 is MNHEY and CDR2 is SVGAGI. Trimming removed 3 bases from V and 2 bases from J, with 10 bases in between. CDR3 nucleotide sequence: TGTGCCAGCAGTTATGTACGGGGGCAAGAGACCCAGTACTTC. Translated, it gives CASSYVRGQETQYF.

CDR3 amino acids: CASSRDSRSGNTIYF. DNA for the CDR3: TGTGCCAGTAGCCGGGACTCGAGATCTGGAAACACCATATATTTT. V gene TRBV19 combines with J gene TRBJ1-3, with D possibly being TRBD1 (5 bases). CDR1 LNHDA and CDR2 SQIVND come from the germline V gene (reference sequence). The CDR3 loop spans 15 amino acids. The ends were cut back, 6 bases at V and 1 base at J, with 13 bases in the middle.

The CDR3 sequence: CASSLSTRGHDEQYF. The CDR3 region has the DNA TGTGCCAGCAGTTTATCCACCAGGGGGCACGACGAGCAGTACTTC. The genes are TRBV28 and TRBJ2-7, with TRBD1 matching over 8 bases. Germline V gives CDR1 MDHEN, CDR2 SYDVKM. This CDR3 has 15 residues. The ends lost 1 base at V and 5 bases at J; junction bases unmatched: 7. The entire variable domain, with the rest obtained from reference TRBV28 and TRBJ2-7, is as follows: DVKVTQSSRYLVKRTGEKVFLECVQDMDHENMFWYRQDPGLGLRLIYFSYDVKMKEKGDIPEGYSVSREKKERFSLILESASTNQTSMYLCASSLSTRGHDEQYFGPGTRLTVT.

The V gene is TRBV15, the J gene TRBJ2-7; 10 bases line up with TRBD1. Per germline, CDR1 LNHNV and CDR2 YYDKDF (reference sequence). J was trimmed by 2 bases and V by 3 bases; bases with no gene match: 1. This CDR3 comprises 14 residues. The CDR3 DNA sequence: TGTGCCACCAGCAGTGGACAGGGGGCCTACGAGCAGTACTTC. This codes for CATSSGQGAYEQYF. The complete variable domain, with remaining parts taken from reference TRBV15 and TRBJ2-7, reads DAMVIQNPRYQVTQFGKPVTLSCSQTLNHNVMYWYQQKSSQAPKLLFHYYDKDFNNEADTPDNFQSRRPNTSFCFLDIRSPGLGDTAMYLCATSSGQGAYEQYFGPGTRLTVT.

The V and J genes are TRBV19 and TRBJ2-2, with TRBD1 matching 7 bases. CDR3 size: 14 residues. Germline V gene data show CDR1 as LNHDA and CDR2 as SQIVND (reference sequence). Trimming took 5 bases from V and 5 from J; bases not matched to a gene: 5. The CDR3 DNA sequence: TGTGCCAGTAGTCTGACAGGGTTGACCGGGGAGCTGTTTTTT. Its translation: CASSLTGLTGELFF.

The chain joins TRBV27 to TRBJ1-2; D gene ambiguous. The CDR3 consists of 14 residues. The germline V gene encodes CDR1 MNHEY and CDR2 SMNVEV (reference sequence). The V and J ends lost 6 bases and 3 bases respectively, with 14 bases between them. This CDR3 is CASSPPGGYYGYTF. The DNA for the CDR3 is TGTGCCAGCAGCCCGCCGGGAGGCTACTATGGCTACACCTTC.

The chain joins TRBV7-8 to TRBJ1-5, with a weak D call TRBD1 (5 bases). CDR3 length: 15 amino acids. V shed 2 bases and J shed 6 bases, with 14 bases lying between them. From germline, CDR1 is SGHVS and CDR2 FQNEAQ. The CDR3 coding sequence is TGTGCCAGCAGCTTATACCGGGACGGGAGTCAGCCCCAGCATTTT. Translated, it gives CASSLYRDGSQPQHF.

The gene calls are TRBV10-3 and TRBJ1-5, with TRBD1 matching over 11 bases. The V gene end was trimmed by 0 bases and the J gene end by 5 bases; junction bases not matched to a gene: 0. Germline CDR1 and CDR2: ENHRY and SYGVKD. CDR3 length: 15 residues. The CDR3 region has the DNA TGTGCCATCAGTGAGTCGGACAGGGGGCATCAGCCCCAGCATTTT. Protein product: CAISESDRGHQPQHF.

CDR3 amino acids: CASSLARGLNEQFF. The CDR3 nucleotides are TGTGCCAGCAGCTTGGCCCGAGGTTTGAATGAGCAGTTCTTC. The chain links TRBV5-8 to TRBJ2-1; D is uncertain. This CDR3 has 14 amino acids. V dropped 0 bases and J dropped 7 bases, with 11 bases sitting between them. The germline gives CDR1 SGHTS, CDR2 YDEGEE.

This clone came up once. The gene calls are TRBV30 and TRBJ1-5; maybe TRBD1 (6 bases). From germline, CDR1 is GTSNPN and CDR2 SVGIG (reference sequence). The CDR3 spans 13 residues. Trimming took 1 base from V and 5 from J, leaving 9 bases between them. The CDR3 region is CAWSAAGDQPQHF. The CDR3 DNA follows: TGTGCCTGGAGTGCCGCAGGGGATCAGCCCCAGCATTTT.

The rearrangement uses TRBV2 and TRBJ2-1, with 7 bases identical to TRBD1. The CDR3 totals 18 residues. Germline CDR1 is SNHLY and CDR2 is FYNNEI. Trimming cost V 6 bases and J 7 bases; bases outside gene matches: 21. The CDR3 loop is CASRGQRAAIGARNEQFF. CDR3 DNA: TGTGCCAGCAGGGGACAGAGGGCGGCTATCGGGGCCCGTAATGAGCAGTTCTTC.

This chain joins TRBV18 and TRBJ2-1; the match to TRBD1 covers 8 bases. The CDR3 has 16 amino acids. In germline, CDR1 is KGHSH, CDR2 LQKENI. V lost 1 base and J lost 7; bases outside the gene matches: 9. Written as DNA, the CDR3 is TGTGCCAGCTCACCACGACAGGGGAGTGGATTGAATGAGCAGTTCTTC. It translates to CASSPRQGSGLNEQFF. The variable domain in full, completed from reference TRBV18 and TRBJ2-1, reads NAGVMQNPRHLVRRRGQEARLRCSPMKGHSHVYWYRQLPEEGLKFMVYLQKENIIDESGMPKERFSAEFPKEGPSILRIQQVVRGDSAAYFCASSPRQGSGLNEQFFGPGTRLTVL.

The CDR3 nucleotides read TGTGCCAGTAGTATGGTGGGGCAGGCACAGTACTTC. The encoded protein is CASSMVGQAQYF. The chain carries TRBV19 and TRBJ2-7; tentatively, D is TRBD1 (5 bases). V lost 3 bases and J lost 10, with 13 bases in between. This CDR3 is 12 amino acids long. Germline CDR1 and CDR2: LNHDA and SQIVND (reference sequence).

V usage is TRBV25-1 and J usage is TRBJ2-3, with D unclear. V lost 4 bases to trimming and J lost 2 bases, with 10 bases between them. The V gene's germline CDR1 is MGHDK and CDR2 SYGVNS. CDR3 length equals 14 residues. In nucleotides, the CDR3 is TGTGCCAGCAGTGCCCGCTGGCTCACAGATACGCAGTATTTT. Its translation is CASSARWLTDTQYF.

CDR3 DNA sequence: TGTGCCAGCAGTTTAGGACAGGGGGACACCGGGGAGCTGTTTTTT. It translates to CASSLGQGDTGELFF. V usage is TRBV28 and J usage is TRBJ2-2; 10 positions match TRBD1. V lost 2 bases, J lost 3 bases, and 0 bases stayed unmatched. CDR1 MDHEN and CDR2 SYDVKM come from the germline V gene. The CDR3 is 15 residues long.

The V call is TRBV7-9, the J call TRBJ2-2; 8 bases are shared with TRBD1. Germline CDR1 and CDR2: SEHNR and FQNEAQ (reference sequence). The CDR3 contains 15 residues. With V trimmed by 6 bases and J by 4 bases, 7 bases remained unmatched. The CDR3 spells CASRPTGVVTGELFF. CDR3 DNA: TGTGCCAGCAGACCGACAGGGGTGGTCACCGGGGAGCTGTTTTTT.

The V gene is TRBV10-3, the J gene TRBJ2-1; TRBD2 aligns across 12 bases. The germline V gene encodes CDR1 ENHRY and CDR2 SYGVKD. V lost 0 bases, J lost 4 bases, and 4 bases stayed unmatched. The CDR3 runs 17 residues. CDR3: CAISESTSGRYYNEQFF. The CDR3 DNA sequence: TGTGCCATCAGTGAGTCGACTAGCGGGAGATATTACAATGAGCAGTTCTTC.

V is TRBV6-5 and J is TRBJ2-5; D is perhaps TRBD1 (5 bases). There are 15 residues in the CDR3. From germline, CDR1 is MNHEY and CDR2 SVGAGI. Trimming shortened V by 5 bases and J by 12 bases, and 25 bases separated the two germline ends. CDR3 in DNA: TGTGCCAGCAGTAACCCTGGGGCAGCTTCTCCAACGGAGTACTTC. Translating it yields CASSNPGAASPTEYF.

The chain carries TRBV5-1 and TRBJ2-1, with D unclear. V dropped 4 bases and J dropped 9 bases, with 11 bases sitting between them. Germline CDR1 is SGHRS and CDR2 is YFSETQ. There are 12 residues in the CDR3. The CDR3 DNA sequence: TGCGCCAGCAGCCTCCGAGATCCTGAGCAGTTCTTC. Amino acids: CASSLRDPEQFF.

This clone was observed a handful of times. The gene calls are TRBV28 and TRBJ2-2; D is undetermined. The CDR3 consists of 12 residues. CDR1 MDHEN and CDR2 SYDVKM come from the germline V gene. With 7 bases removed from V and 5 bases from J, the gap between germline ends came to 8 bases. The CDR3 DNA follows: TGTGCCAGCACCCTCAGTACCGGGGAGCTGTTTTTT. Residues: CASTLSTGELFF.

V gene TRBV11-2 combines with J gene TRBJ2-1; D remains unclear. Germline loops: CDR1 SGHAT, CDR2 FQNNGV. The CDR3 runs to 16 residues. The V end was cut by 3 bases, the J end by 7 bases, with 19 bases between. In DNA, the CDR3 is TGTGCCAGCAGCTTCAGACTCCAAGCAGCTAGTAATGAGCAGTTCTTC. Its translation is CASSFRLQAASNEQFF. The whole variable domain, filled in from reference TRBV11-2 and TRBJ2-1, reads EAGVAQSPRYKIIEKRQSVAFWCNPISGHATLYWYQQILGQGPKLLIQFQNNGVVDDSQLPKDRFSAERLKGVDSTLKIQPAKLEDSAVYLCASSFRLQAASNEQFFGPGTRLTVL.

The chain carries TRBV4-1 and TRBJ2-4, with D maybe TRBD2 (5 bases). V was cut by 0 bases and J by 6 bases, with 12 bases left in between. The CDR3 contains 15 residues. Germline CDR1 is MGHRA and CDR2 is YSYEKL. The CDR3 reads CASSQDPGSGNIQYF. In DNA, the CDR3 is TGCGCCAGCAGCCAAGATCCGGGGAGTGGAAACATTCAGTACTTC.

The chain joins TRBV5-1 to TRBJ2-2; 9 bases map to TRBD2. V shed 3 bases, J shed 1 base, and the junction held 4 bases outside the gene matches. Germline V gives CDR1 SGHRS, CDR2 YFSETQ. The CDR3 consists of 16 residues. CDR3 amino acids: CASSSTSGENTGELFF. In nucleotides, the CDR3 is TGCGCCAGCAGCTCGACTAGCGGAGAGAACACCGGGGAGCTGTTTTTT.

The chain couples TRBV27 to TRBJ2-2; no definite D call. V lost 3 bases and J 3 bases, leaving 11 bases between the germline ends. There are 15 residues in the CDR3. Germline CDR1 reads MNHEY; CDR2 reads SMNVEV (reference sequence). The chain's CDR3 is CASSLRPADTGELFF. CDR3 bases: TGTGCCAGCAGTTTGAGGCCGGCGGACACCGGGGAGCTGTTTTTT.

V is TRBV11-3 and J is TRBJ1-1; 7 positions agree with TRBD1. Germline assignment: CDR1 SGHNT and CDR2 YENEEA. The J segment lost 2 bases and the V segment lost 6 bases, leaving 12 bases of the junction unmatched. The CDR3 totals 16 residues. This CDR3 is CASRRNRDRPNTEAFF. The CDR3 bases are TGTGCCAGCAGAAGGAACCGGGACAGACCTAACACTGAAGCTTTCTTT.

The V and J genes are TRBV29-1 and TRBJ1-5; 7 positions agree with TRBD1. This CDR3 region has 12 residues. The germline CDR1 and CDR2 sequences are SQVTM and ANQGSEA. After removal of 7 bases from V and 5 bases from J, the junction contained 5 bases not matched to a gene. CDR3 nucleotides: TGCAGCGCTAGGACAGGCGATCAGCCCCAGCATTTT. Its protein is CSARTGDQPQHF.